This TCR beta chain was obtained from a study of cytomegalovirus exposure and HLA in healthy donors. The sample holds a few counts of this clone. Its antigen is currently unknown. General study points: Using a false discovery rate of 0.05, a later analysis showed that approximately 17,000 TCR beta sequences were associated with HLA alleles. A link between a missense DCLRE1C variant and TCR beta V- and J-gene trimming emerged from a later analysis.

13 Jbeta primers and 60 Vbeta primers were used for the PCR. Libraries were prepared by immunoSEQ multiplex PCR; TCRdb keeps only in-frame clonotypes and omits some of them. The repertoire holds 130,000 or so clones, 60% to 85% seen once, with about 3% in the top ten. V lost 5 bases to trimming and J lost 7 bases, with 17 bases between them. CDR3 length: 14 amino acids. Germline V gene sequence: CDR1 SQVTM, CDR2 ANQGSEA. This clonotype was obtained from a man aged 25-45 years in good health and CMV-seronegative. Sequences were obtained from PBMCs. The rearrangement joins TRBV29-1 to TRBJ1-4; TRBD1 is a possible D gene (6 bases). CDR3 loop: CSVLTGPTGEKLFF. The DNA for the CDR3 is TGCAGCGTTTTAACAGGGCCGACGGGTGAAAAACTGTTTTTT.